One and the same sample provided the 17 T cell receptor beta chains below, sequenced in a study of T cells in Graves' hyperthyroidism and ophthalmopathy. Template material for amplifying TCR beta CDR3 regions consisted of RNA transcripts. The study used the HTBI primer set for a first-round RT-PCR of the TCR CDR3. TCRdb called the multiplex PCR reads again in MiXCR, with one record for every CDR3 protein. The sample yields 480,000 or so distinct CDR3 sequences, around 14% seen once. Sequencing was carried out using blood. These receptors were taken from a woman between 18 and 30 years old with Graves' hyperthyroidism.

The chain couples TRBV24-1 to TRBJ2-3; 7 bases map to TRBD1. Per the germline V gene, CDR1 is KGHDR and CDR2 is SFDVKD. The CDR3 is made up of 15 amino acids. With V trimmed by 3 bases and J by 4 bases, 6 bases remained unmatched. The CDR3 is CATSDKTGAADTQYF. CDR3 coding DNA: TGTGCCACCAGTGATAAAACAGGGGCGGCAGATACGCAGTATTTT.

The chain recombines TRBV27 with TRBJ1-5; possible D gene TRBD1, 6 bases. The germline V gene has CDR1 MNHEY and CDR2 SMNVEV (reference sequence). The CDR3 extends over 14 amino acids. Trimming took 5 bases from V and 6 from J, leaving 14 bases between them. The CDR3 loop reads CASSPETGTQPQHF. The CDR3 DNA sequence: TGTGCCAGCAGTCCGGAGACAGGTACTCAGCCCCAGCATTTT.

This clonotype was found many times. The V gene is TRBV14, the J gene TRBJ2-1, with TRBD2 as a possible D gene (6 bases). Trimming removed 1 base at V and 0 bases at J, with 16 bases between. This CDR3 is 18 amino acids long. Per germline, CDR1 SGHDN and CDR2 FVKESK. CDR3 amino acids: CASSQVGGTSRSYNEQFF. The CDR3 region has the DNA TGTGCCAGCAGCCAAGTAGGAGGGACCTCACGCTCCTACAATGAGCAGTTCTTC.

This clonotype was seen only a few times. The chain recombines TRBV27 with TRBJ1-1; D uncertain. With 5 bases removed from V and 2 bases from J, the gap between germline ends came to 12 bases. Germline-derived CDR1 and CDR2 are MNHEY and SMNVEV (reference sequence). The CDR3 consists of 14 residues. CDR3 nucleotide sequence: TGTGCCAGCAGTCATCCCACACCTAACACTGAAGCTTTCTTT. The encoded protein is CASSHPTPNTEAFF.

This clonotype was found many times. The chain is built from TRBV5-8 and TRBJ2-5; possible D gene TRBD2, 5 bases. The V gene lost 3 bases and the J gene lost 2 bases, with 11 bases spanning the gap. Per the germline V gene, CDR1 is SGHTS and CDR2 is YDEGEE. This CDR3 has 14 residues. CDR3 residues: CASSWGAMQETQYF. The CDR3, as DNA: TGTGCCAGCAGCTGGGGAGCGATGCAAGAGACCCAGTACTTC.

This clonotype has a handful of counts. The chain recombines TRBV6-1 with TRBJ2-7; D uncertain. V shed 4 bases and J shed 7 bases, with 23 bases lying between them. The CDR3 has 16 residues. The germline gives CDR1 MNHNS, CDR2 SASEGT. The CDR3 DNA follows: TGTGCCAGCAGTGGTGTGAGCAGCGTGAGGCCGGGTGAGCAGTACTTC. Residues: CASSGVSSVRPGEQYF.

This clonotype has a count of ten or more. V gene TRBV11-2 combines with J gene TRBJ1-1; D uncertain. Germline CDR1 reads SGHAT; CDR2 reads FQNNGV. Trimming pared 1 base from V and 0 bases from J, leaving 6 bases between. The CDR3 sequence is 14 residues long. The CDR3 reads CASSLVAMNTEAFF. The CDR3 DNA follows: TGTGCCAGCAGCTTAGTAGCCATGAACACTGAAGCTTTCTTT.

This clonotype showed up many times. The chain carries TRBV3-1 and TRBJ2-6, with D uncertain. The germline V gene encodes CDR1 LGHDT and CDR2 YNNKEL (reference sequence). There are 15 residues in the CDR3. V dropped 4 bases and J dropped 1 base, with 8 bases sitting between them. Written as DNA, the CDR3 is TGTGCCAGCAGCCCCCAGGTATCTGGGGCCAACGTCCTGACTTTC. Encoded protein: CASSPQVSGANVLTF.

CDR3 nucleotides: TGTGCCAGCAGTTTAAAAGGGACAGCCCTCTACGAGCAGTACGTC. Encoded protein: CASSLKGTALYEQYV. The chain couples TRBV27 to TRBJ2-7; 7 bases agree with TRBD1. CDR1 and CDR2 from the germline V gene are MNHEY and SMNVEV (reference sequence). This CDR3 is 15 amino acids long. Germline trimming cut 2 bases from V and 3 bases from J; bases unmatched to any gene: 7.

The chain's CDR3 is CASSGSLAVYEQYF. CDR3 in DNA: TGTGCCAGCAGTGGGAGCTTAGCGGTCTACGAGCAGTACTTC. The V call is TRBV6-2 or TRBV6-3, the J call TRBJ2-7; possible D gene TRBD2, 6 bases. V was trimmed by 5 bases and J by 3 bases, leaving 14 bases between them. CDR1 and CDR2 from the germline V gene are MNHEY and SVGEGT. There are 14 residues in the CDR3.

V is TRBV20-1 and J is TRBJ1-2; D ambiguous. Germline CDR1 and CDR2: DFQATT and SNEGSKA (reference sequence). V was pared by 0 bases and J by 3 bases, with 11 bases between. This CDR3 spans 14 amino acids. The CDR3 DNA is TGCAGTGCTAGAGATCTCGTCGAATACTATGGCTACACCTTC. It translates to CSARDLVEYYGYTF.

Remarks on this clonotype: A read error may account for a junction end that differs from germline. The J gene is TRBJ2-7, the V gene TRBV5-4, with a weak D call TRBD2 (7 bases). Germline V gene lookup returns CDR1 SGHNT and CDR2 YYREEE (reference sequence). The CDR3 is 17 residues long. CDR3 protein: CAGSLGPSGDYSYEQYF. The CDR3 nucleotides read TGTGCCGGCAGCTTGGGCCCCTCAGGGGACTACAGCTACGAGCAGTACTTC.

The V gene is TRBV11-2, the J gene TRBJ2-1, with 11 bases identical to TRBD2. V dropped 4 bases and J dropped 9; count of bases not matched to a gene: 11. Germline assignment: CDR1 SGHAT and CDR2 FQNNGV. CDR3 length: 16 residues. The CDR3 loop is CASSSRDSGRASEQFF. In DNA, the CDR3 is TGTGCCAGCAGCTCCCGGGATAGCGGGAGGGCCAGTGAGCAGTTCTTC. The whole variable domain, remainder taken from reference TRBV11-2 and TRBJ2-1, is EAGVAQSPRYKIIEKRQSVAFWCNPISGHATLYWYQQILGQGPKLLIQFQNNGVVDDSQLPKDRFSAERLKGVDSTLKIQPAKLEDSAVYLCASSSRDSGRASEQFFGPGTRLTVL.

A word on this clonotype: This may be a read error, as it is one base from a much larger clone. The rearrangement joins TRBV3-1 to TRBJ2-7, with 7 bases lining up with TRBD1. Per germline, CDR1 LGHDT and CDR2 YNNKEL (reference sequence). The CDR3 contains 15 residues. Germline trimming cut 2 bases from V and 3 bases from J; bases unmatched to any gene: 7. The CDR3 region is CASSQRPGTVYEQYF. CDR3 bases: TGTGCCAGCAGCCAAAGACCCGGGACAGTCTACGAGCAGTACTTC.

This clonotype was seen a handful of times. V usage is TRBV19 and J usage is TRBJ2-5; D gene unclear. The germline gives CDR1 LNHDA, CDR2 SQIVND (reference sequence). The CDR3 has 14 residues. V lost 5 bases and J lost 2, with 12 bases in between. CDR3 region: CASSGSDRQETQYF. The CDR3 nucleotides read TGTGCCAGTAGTGGGTCTGACCGTCAAGAGACCCAGTACTTC.

The chain links TRBV5-1 to TRBJ2-7; TRBD2 agrees at 7 bases. After removal of 4 bases from V and 0 bases from J, the junction contained 13 bases not matched to a gene. This CDR3 is 17 amino acids long. The germline gives CDR1 SGHRS, CDR2 YFSETQ. The CDR3 here is CASSATLGGSSSYEQYF. CDR3 in DNA: TGCGCCAGCAGCGCAACACTTGGCGGGAGTTCCTCCTACGAGCAGTACTTC.

This clonotype was observed many times. The gene calls are TRBV3-1 and TRBJ2-1, with D maybe TRBD2 (6 bases). V lost 1 base to trimming and J lost 6 bases, with 13 bases between them. The germline V gene has CDR1 LGHDT and CDR2 YNNKEL (reference sequence). This CDR3 region has 15 residues. In DNA, the CDR3 is TGTGCCAGCAGCCAAGCGGGAGATCCTCGCAATGAGCAGTTCTTC. As protein: CASSQAGDPRNEQFF.